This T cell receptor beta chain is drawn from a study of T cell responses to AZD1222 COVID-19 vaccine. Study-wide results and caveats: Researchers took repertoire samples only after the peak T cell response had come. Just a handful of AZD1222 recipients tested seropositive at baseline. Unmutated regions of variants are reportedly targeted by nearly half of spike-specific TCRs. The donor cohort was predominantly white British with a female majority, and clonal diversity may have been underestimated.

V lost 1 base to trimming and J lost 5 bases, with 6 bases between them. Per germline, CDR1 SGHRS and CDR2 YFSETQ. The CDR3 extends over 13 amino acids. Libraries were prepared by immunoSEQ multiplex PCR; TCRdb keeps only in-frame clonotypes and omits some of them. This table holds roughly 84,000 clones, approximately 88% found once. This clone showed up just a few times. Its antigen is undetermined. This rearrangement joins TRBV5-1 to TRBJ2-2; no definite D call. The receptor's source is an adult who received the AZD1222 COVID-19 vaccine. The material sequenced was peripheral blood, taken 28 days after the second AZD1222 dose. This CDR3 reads CASSLLGTGELFF. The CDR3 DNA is TGCGCCAGCAGCTTGTTGGGGACCGGGGAGCTGTTTTTT.